The 2 T cell receptor beta chains below come from one sample, sequenced in a study of blood T cell repertoires in COVID-19. Profiled with immunoSEQ multiplex PCR; TCRdb holds only in-frame clones, not every one. The sample carries about 260,000 clones, 80% to 90% recorded once. Sequenced input: PBMCs or T cells enriched from blood (not recorded which). Source of these receptors: a woman between 25 and 40 years old with acute COVID-19.

V gene TRBV19 combines with J gene TRBJ2-7; TRBD1 aligns across 8 bases. The J segment lost 4 bases and the V segment lost 7 bases, leaving 6 bases of the junction unmatched. Looked up from germline, CDR1 is LNHDA and CDR2 is SQIVND (reference sequence). This CDR3 region has 13 residues. CDR3 bases: TGTGCCAGTACCCCGGGACAGGCGTACGAGCAGTACTTC. Protein product: CASTPGQAYEQYF. The whole variable domain, filled in from reference TRBV19 and TRBJ2-7, reads DGGITQSPKYLFRKEGQNVTLSCEQNLNHDAMYWYRQDPGQGLRLIYYSQIVNDFQKGDIAEGYSVSREKKESFPLTVTSAQKNPTAFYLCASTPGQAYEQYFGPGTRLTVT.

The CDR3 spells CASSQVSSGTEAFF. Written as DNA, the CDR3 is TGCGCCAGCAGCCAAGTTTCTTCCGGCACTGAAGCTTTCTTT. This chain uses TRBV4-3 with TRBJ1-1; no clear D gene. Trimming removed 1 base from V and 4 bases from J, with 10 bases in between. Per the germline V gene, CDR1 is LGHNA and CDR2 is YSLEER. This CDR3 is built from 14 residues.